The 32 T cell receptor beta chains presented below share a single source sample, sequenced in a study of blood T cell repertoires in COVID-19. Here immunoSEQ multiplex PCR was the method, and the copy in TCRdb shows in-frame clones only, minus some. The data show 120,000 or so clones, 65% to 90% seen once. The specimen sequenced was peripheral blood. Receptors were obtained from a woman of 80 years or more with acute or convalescent COVID-19.

J is TRBJ2-6 and V is TRBV6-4; D perhaps matches TRBD2 (5 bases). This CDR3 is 13 amino acids long. The V and J ends lost 2 bases and 12 bases respectively, with 11 bases between them. Germline V gene sequence: CDR1 MRHNA, CDR2 SNTAGT. In nucleotides, the CDR3 is TGTGCCAGCAGTGACGTCCGAGGGAGCGTCCTGACTTTC. Its protein product is CASSDVRGSVLTF.

The chain carries TRBV7-9 and TRBJ2-4; 7 bases agree with TRBD2. CDR3 size: 17 residues. The germline V gene has CDR1 SEHNR and CDR2 FQNEAQ (reference sequence). V shed 7 bases, J shed 0 bases, and the junction held 12 bases outside the gene matches. Here the CDR3 reads CASTPSGGFVAKNIQYF. The CDR3 bases are TGTGCCAGCACCCCGTCGGGGGGTTTCGTAGCCAAAAACATTCAGTACTTC.

This chain joins TRBV5-1 and TRBJ1-3; D is unclear. V was trimmed by 1 base and J by 4 bases, leaving 9 bases between them. Germline V gene data show CDR1 as SGHRS and CDR2 as YFSETQ. The CDR3 length is 14 residues. Here the CDR3 reads CASSLSPGGNTIYF. The CDR3 coding sequence is TGCGCCAGCAGCTTGAGCCCGGGGGGAAACACCATATATTTT.

The chain employs TRBV7-9 and TRBJ1-1; tentative D call: TRBD1 (6 bases). CDR3 length: 11 residues. V was pared by 6 bases and J by 8 bases, with 10 bases between. From germline, CDR1 is SEHNR and CDR2 FQNEAQ (reference sequence). The CDR3 bases are TGTGCCAGCAGGAACGGACAGGAAGCTTTCTTT. The encoded protein is CASRNGQEAFF. Drawing the rest from reference TRBV7-9 and TRBJ1-1, the complete variable domain is DTGVSQNPRHKITKRGQNVTFRCDPISEHNRLYWYRQTLGQGPEFLTYFQNEAQLEKSRLLSDRFSAERPKGSFSTLEIQRTEQGDSAMYLCASRNGQEAFFGQGTRLTVV.

A single count supports this clone. The chain is built from TRBV7-9 and TRBJ2-3; 9 bases align to TRBD1. The CDR3 runs 16 residues. V trimming: 5 bases; J trimming: 4 bases; junction bases outside the gene matches: 10. From germline, CDR1 is SEHNR and CDR2 FQNEAQ (reference sequence). CDR3 bases: TGTGCCAGCAGCCTCCGACAGGGGGGCCGTCCAGATACGCAGTATTTT. This encodes CASSLRQGGRPDTQYF.

The V and J genes are TRBV19 and TRBJ2-3; tentatively, D is TRBD1 (5 bases). Germline values: CDR1 LNHDA, CDR2 SQIVND (reference sequence). V lost 11 bases to trimming and J lost 1 base, with 16 bases between them. This CDR3 is built from 14 residues. The CDR3 region is CAASPGSRTDTQYF. The DNA for the CDR3 is TGTGCCGCATCCCCAGGGTCCCGCACAGATACGCAGTATTTT.

This clone was recorded only once. The chain is built from TRBV5-4 and TRBJ2-5, with 10 bases fitting TRBD1. Germline V lookup: CDR1 SGHNT, CDR2 YYREEE (reference sequence). CDR3 length equals 15 residues. V lost 4 bases, J lost 6 bases, and 9 bases stayed unmatched. CDR3 coding DNA: TGTGCCAGCAGCGCGTCCGGACAGGGGGAACAGACCCAGTACTTC. Protein: CASSASGQGEQTQYF.

The V gene is TRBV5-8, the J gene TRBJ1-1, with TRBD1 matching over 7 bases. Germline V gene sequence: CDR1 SGHTS, CDR2 YDEGEE. Losses at the gene ends were 2 bases for V and 6 bases for J; bases not matched to a gene: 10. CDR3 length: 15 residues. CDR3 DNA sequence: TGTGCCAGCAGCTTTAAAAGGGGGCGAACGGCTGAAGCTTTCTTT. This translates into CASSFKRGRTAEAFF.

V usage is TRBV6-5 and J usage is TRBJ1-1; 9 bases line up with TRBD1. Germline CDR1 and CDR2: MNHEY and SVGAGI. The trim removed 9 bases at V and 11 bases at J, leaving 10 bases unmatched. The CDR3 runs 12 residues. The CDR3, as DNA: TGTGCCAGTAGTACAGGGGGCAAGGGTGCTTTCTTT. This encodes CASSTGGKGAFF.

The gene calls are TRBV7-2 and TRBJ2-5, with D uncertain. The CDR3 sequence is 15 residues long. The germline gives CDR1 SGHTA, CDR2 FQGNSA. The ends were cut back, 5 bases at V and 4 bases at J, with 17 bases in the middle. CDR3 sequence reads: CASSHRMERRETQYF. The CDR3 DNA follows: TGTGCCAGCAGCCACCGAATGGAGAGGAGAGAGACCCAGTACTTC.

The chain couples TRBV3-1 (or the pseudogene TRBV3-2) to TRBJ2-5; D is uncertain. In germline, CDR1 is LGHDT, CDR2 YNNKEL (reference sequence). The CDR3 runs 11 residues. Trimming took 1 base from V and 5 from J, leaving 2 bases between them. This CDR3 is CASSQAETQYF. The CDR3 region has the DNA TGTGCCAGCAGCCAAGCGGAGACCCAGTACTTC.

CDR3 sequence: CASSEAGRRTGNTIYF. In DNA form, the CDR3 reads TGTGCCAGCAGTGAAGCTGGCAGGAGGACTGGAAACACCATATATTTT. The V and J genes are TRBV2 and TRBJ1-3; D is uncertain. Trimming removed 0 bases from V and 2 bases from J, with 11 bases in between. The CDR3 is made up of 16 amino acids. The germline CDR1 and CDR2 sequences are SNHLY and FYNNEI.

The chain links TRBV29-1 to TRBJ1-1; 8 bases agree with TRBD1. V gave up 7 bases and J gave up 0 bases; unmatched junction bases: 1. This CDR3 contains 12 residues. Germline-derived CDR1 and CDR2 are SQVTM and ANQGSEA. The CDR3 is CSGTGMNTEAFF. The DNA for the CDR3 is TGCAGCGGGACAGGGATGAACACTGAAGCTTTCTTT.

This rearrangement joins TRBV10-3 to TRBJ1-6, with a possible D match to TRBD1 (5 bases). In germline, CDR1 is ENHRY, CDR2 SYGVKD. CDR3 size: 13 residues. V lost 11 bases, J lost 8 bases, and 16 bases lay in between. The CDR3 region is CALREGRDSPLHF. The CDR3 DNA follows: TGTGCCTTGCGGGAGGGCAGGGATTCACCCCTCCACTTT.

The rearrangement uses TRBV10-3 and TRBJ2-3; 7 nucleotides line up with TRBD2. Germline V lookup: CDR1 ENHRY, CDR2 SYGVKD. V lost 10 bases, J lost 7 bases, and 8 bases stayed unmatched. The CDR3 is 12 amino acids. This CDR3 reads CANGDGGNTQYF. In DNA, the CDR3 is TGTGCCAACGGCGACGGGGGGAATACGCAGTATTTT.

The J gene is TRBJ1-5, the V gene TRBV27; possible D gene TRBD1, 5 bases. The CDR3 extends over 15 amino acids. The V gene lost 5 bases and the J gene lost 2 bases, with 13 bases spanning the gap. Looked up from germline, CDR1 is MNHEY and CDR2 is SMNVEV (reference sequence). The CDR3 DNA reads TGTGCCAGCAGTAGGGCAGGGTTTGGCAATCAGCCCCAGCATTTT. The encoded protein is CASSRAGFGNQPQHF.

The chain employs TRBV10-1 and TRBJ1-2; 9 nucleotides align to TRBD1. The germline gives CDR1 WNHNN, CDR2 SYGVQD (reference sequence). V shed 4 bases, J shed 7 bases, and the junction held 7 bases outside the gene matches. This CDR3 region has 14 residues. This chain's CDR3 is CASSAGTGLSGYTF. The DNA for the CDR3 is TGCGCCAGCAGTGCCGGGACAGGGCTTTCTGGCTACACCTTC.

This chain uses TRBV5-1 with TRBJ1-1, with 8 bases lining up with TRBD1. J was trimmed by 3 bases and V by 4 bases; bases with no gene match: 5. The CDR3 has 14 amino acids. Germline loops: CDR1 SGHRS, CDR2 YFSETQ. CDR3 bases: TGCGCCAGCAGCCGACCACAGGGGGACACTGAAGCTTTCTTT. It translates to CASSRPQGDTEAFF.

There are a few counts of this clone. V is TRBV6-5 and J is TRBJ1-5; 7 bases fit TRBD1. V lost 8 bases and J lost 11; bases outside the gene matches: 15. Germline V gene lookup returns CDR1 MNHEY and CDR2 SVGAGI. This CDR3 has 14 residues. The CDR3 coding sequence is TGTGCCAGCCTTTTAATACCACCAACAGGGGCCCAGCATTTT. This gives the protein CASLLIPPTGAQHF.

The chain joins TRBV10-3 to TRBJ1-1; D unclear. Trimming removed 0 bases at V and 0 bases at J, with 8 bases between. Germline loops: CDR1 ENHRY, CDR2 SYGVKD. The CDR3 loop spans 15 amino acids. CDR3 coding DNA: TGTGCCATCAGTGAGTCGGCTTTAATGAACACTGAAGCTTTCTTT. Translating it yields CAISESALMNTEAFF.

J is TRBJ2-6 and V is TRBV7-9; D may be TRBD1 (5 bases). V was shortened by 6 bases and J by 1 base, with 10 bases between the two germline ends. CDR1 is SEHNR and CDR2 is FQNEAQ in the germline V gene (reference sequence). The CDR3 length is 15 residues. As DNA, the CDR3 is TGTGCCAGCAGGCAGGCAGGGTCTGGGGCCAACGTCCTGACTTTC. Its protein product is CASRQAGSGANVLTF.

This CDR3 reads CASSPGTGYSGNTIYF. In DNA form, the CDR3 reads TGTGCCAGTAGTCCGGGGACAGGATATTCTGGAAACACCATATATTTT. The gene calls are TRBV19 and TRBJ1-3; 8 nucleotides line up with TRBD1. The CDR3 length is 16 residues. The V gene's germline CDR1 is LNHDA and CDR2 SQIVND (reference sequence). J lost 1 base, V lost 5 bases, and 7 bases had no gene match. The whole variable domain, filled in from reference TRBV19 and TRBJ1-3, reads DGGITQSPKYLFRKEGQNVTLSCEQNLNHDAMYWYRQDPGQGLRLIYYSQIVNDFQKGDIAEGYSVSREKKESFPLTVTSAQKNPTAFYLCASSPGTGYSGNTIYFGEGSWLTVV.

V is TRBV4-3 and J is TRBJ2-7, with 7 bases lining up with TRBD2. V lost 4 bases and J lost 3; bases outside the gene matches: 9. The CDR3 extends over 15 amino acids. The germline V gene has CDR1 LGHNA and CDR2 YSLEER. The CDR3 nucleotides read TGCGCCAGCAGCCCTTCCCTAGCGGTTGACTACGAGCAGTACTTC. It translates to CASSPSLAVDYEQYF.

This sequence joins TRBV5-1 and TRBJ1-4; no firm D call. The CDR3 extends over 14 amino acids. Trimming left V 0 bases short and J 6 bases short, with 9 bases between. Per germline, CDR1 SGHRS and CDR2 YFSETQ. The DNA for the CDR3 is TGCGCCAGCAGCTTGGGTATGAGCCATGAAAAACTGTTTTTT. Translated: CASSLGMSHEKLFF. Supplemented by reference TRBV5-1 and TRBJ1-4, the full variable domain reads KAGVTQTPRYLIKTRGQQVTLSCSPISGHRSVSWYQQTPGQGLQFLFEYFSETQRNKGNFPGRFSGRQFSNSRSEMNVSTLELGDSALYLCASSLGMSHEKLFFGSGTQLSVL.

This rearrangement joins TRBV6-5 to TRBJ1-5; no definite D call. The germline V gene encodes CDR1 MNHEY and CDR2 SVGAGI. The V and J ends lost 0 bases and 1 base respectively, with 10 bases between them. The CDR3 runs to 16 residues. CDR3 in amino acids: CASSYSPELSNQPQHF. CDR3 nucleotides: TGTGCCAGCAGTTACTCCCCGGAGTTGAGCAATCAGCCCCAGCATTTT.

This clone has only one observation. This chain connects TRBV5-1 to TRBJ1-3; possibly TRBD1 for D (5 bases). CDR3 length equals 16 residues. The germline V and J ends were trimmed by 0 bases and 3 bases, with 13 bases remaining between them. Germline CDR1 SGHRS, CDR2 YFSETQ. For the CDR3, the DNA is TGCGCCAGCAGCTTGGTAGGGGCGCGTCATGGAAACACCATATATTTT. Its protein is CASSLVGARHGNTIYF.

This chain connects TRBV6-5 to TRBJ1-2, with D maybe TRBD1 (6 bases). Deletions cut 0 bases from V and 2 bases from J, with 10 bases between. Germline values: CDR1 MNHEY, CDR2 SVGAGI. This CDR3 has 15 amino acids. Written as DNA, the CDR3 is TGTGCCAGCAGTTACTCGAGCAGGGGAAACTATGGCTACACCTTC. This sequence encodes CASSYSSRGNYGYTF.

The genes are TRBV11-2 and TRBJ2-5, with 7 bases fitting TRBD1. The CDR3 totals 17 residues. CDR1 and CDR2 (germline): SGHAT, FQNNGV. V trimming: 1 base; J trimming: 3 bases; junction bases outside the gene matches: 11. Here the CDR3 reads CASSLGGDRDRKETQYF. The CDR3 DNA reads TGTGCCAGCAGCTTAGGGGGCGACCGGGACAGAAAAGAGACCCAGTACTTC.

The chain links TRBV9 to TRBJ2-5; 7 positions match TRBD1. This CDR3 region has 17 residues. The junction had 16 bases not matched to a gene; V was cut back by 3 bases and J by 5 bases. Germline V gives CDR1 SGDLS, CDR2 YYNGEE. The CDR3 bases are TGTGCCAGCAGCGCCCAGCTAAACAGGGGTGGTTGGGAGACCCAGTACTTC. Translation gives CASSAQLNRGGWETQYF.

The gene calls are TRBV2 and TRBJ1-1; D gene ambiguous. Germline loops: CDR1 SNHLY, CDR2 FYNNEI. V was shortened by 1 base and J by 1 base, with 10 bases between the two germline ends. CDR3 size: 15 residues. CDR3 sequence: CASSEGDSRNTEAFF. The CDR3 nucleotides read TGTGCCAGCAGTGAAGGTGACTCCCGGAACACTGAAGCTTTCTTT.

The chain recombines TRBV20-1 with TRBJ1-1; D not certain. Between the trimmed V and J ends, which lost 3 bases and 0 bases, there was a span of 5 bases. CDR1 and CDR2 (germline): DFQATT, SNEGSKA (reference sequence). This CDR3 contains 12 residues. The CDR3 DNA reads as TGCAGTGCTAGTGCATTGAACACTGAAGCTTTCTTT. Amino acid sequence: CSASALNTEAFF.

This clone was counted a few times. The chain carries TRBV6-5 and TRBJ1-2; D is uncertain. V lost 7 bases, J lost 2 bases, and 11 bases lay in between. Germline V lookup: CDR1 MNHEY, CDR2 SVGAGI. The CDR3 contains 13 residues. The CDR3 DNA sequence: TGTGCCAGCATCACGACAACCAACTATGGCTACACCTTC. This sequence encodes CASITTTNYGYTF.